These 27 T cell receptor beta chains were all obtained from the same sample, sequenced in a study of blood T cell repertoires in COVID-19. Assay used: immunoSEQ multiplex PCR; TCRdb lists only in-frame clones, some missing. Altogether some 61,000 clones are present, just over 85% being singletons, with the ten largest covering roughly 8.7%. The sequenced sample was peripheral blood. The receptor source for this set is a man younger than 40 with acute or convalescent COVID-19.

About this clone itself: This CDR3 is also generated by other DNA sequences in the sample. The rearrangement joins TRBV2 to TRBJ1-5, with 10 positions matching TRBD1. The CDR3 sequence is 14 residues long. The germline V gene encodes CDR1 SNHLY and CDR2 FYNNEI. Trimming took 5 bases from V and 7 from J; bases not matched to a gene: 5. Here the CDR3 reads CASSPTGGRQPQHF. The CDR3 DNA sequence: TGTGCCAGCAGTCCGACAGGGGGCAGGCAGCCCCAGCATTTT. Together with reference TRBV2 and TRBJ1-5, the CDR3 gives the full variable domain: EPEVTQTPSHQVTQMGQEVILRCVPISNHLYFYWYRQILGQKVEFLVSFYNNEISEKSEIFDDQFSVERPDGSNFTLKIRSTKLEDSAMYFCASSPTGGRQPQHFGDGTRLSIL.

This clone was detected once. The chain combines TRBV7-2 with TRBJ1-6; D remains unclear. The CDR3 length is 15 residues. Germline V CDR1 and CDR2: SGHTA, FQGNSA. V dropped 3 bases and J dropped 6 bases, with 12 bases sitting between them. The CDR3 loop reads CASSFMPGSNSPLHF. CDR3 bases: TGTGCCAGCAGCTTTATGCCCGGGAGTAATTCACCCCTCCACTTT.

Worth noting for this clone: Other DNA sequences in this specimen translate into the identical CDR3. CDR3 DNA sequence: TGTGCCAGCAGGAGGACAGGGGGACACGAGCAGTACTTC. It yields the protein CASRRTGGHEQYF. This rearrangement joins TRBV28 to TRBJ2-7; 10 bases line up with TRBD1. The CDR3 is 13 residues long. CDR1 MDHEN and CDR2 SYDVKM come from the germline V gene. Trimming took 6 bases from V and 5 from J; bases not matched to a gene: 4.

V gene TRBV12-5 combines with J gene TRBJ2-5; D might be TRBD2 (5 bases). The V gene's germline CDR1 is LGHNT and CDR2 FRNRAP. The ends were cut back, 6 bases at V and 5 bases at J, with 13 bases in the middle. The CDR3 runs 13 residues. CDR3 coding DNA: TGTGCTAGTGGCCTCGGACTCGGCGAGACCCAGTACTTC. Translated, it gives CASGLGLGETQYF.

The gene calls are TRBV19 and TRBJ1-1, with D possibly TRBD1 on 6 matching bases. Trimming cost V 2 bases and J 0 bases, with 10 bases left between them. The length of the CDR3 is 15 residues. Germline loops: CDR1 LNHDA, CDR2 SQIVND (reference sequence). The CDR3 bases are TGTGCCAGTAGTATATCGGGGGGGCTGAACACTGAAGCTTTCTTT. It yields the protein CASSISGGLNTEAFF.

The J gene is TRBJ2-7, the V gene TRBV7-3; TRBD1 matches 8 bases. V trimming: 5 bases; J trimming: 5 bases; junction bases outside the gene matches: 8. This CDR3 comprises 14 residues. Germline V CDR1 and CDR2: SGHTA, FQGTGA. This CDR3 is CASSPGQGIHEQYF. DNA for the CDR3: TGTGCCAGCAGCCCAGGACAGGGTATTCACGAGCAGTACTTC.

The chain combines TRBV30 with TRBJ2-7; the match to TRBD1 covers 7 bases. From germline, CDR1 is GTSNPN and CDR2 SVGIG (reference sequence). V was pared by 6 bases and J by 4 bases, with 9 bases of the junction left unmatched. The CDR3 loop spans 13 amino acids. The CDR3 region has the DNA TGTGCCTGTACAGGGGTAGATACGTACGAGCAGTACTTC. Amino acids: CACTGVDTYEQYF.

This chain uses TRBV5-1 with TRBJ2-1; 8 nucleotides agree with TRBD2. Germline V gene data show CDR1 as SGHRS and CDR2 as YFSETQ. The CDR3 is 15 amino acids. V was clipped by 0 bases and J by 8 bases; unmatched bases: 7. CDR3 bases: TGCGCCAGCAGCTTGGCGAGCGGGAGTGTCGATGAGCAGTTCTTC. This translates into CASSLASGSVDEQFF. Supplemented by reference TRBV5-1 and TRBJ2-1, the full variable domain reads KAGVTQTPRYLIKTRGQQVTLSCSPISGHRSVSWYQQTPGQGLQFLFEYFSETQRNKGNFPGRFSGRQFSNSRSEMNVSTLELGDSALYLCASSLASGSVDEQFFGPGTRLTVL.

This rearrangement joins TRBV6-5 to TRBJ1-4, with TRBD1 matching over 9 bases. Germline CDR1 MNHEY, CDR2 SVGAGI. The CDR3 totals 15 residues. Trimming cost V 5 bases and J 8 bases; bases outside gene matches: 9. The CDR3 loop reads CASSRTGGDFEKLFF. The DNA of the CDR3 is TGTGCCAGCAGTCGTACAGGGGGCGATTTCGAAAAACTGTTTTTT.

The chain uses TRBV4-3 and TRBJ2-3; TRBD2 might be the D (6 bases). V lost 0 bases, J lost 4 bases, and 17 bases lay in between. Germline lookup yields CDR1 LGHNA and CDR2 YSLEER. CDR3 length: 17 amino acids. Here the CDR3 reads CASSQESGSERADTQYF. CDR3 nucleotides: TGCGCCAGCAGCCAAGAGTCGGGGAGCGAGCGGGCAGATACGCAGTATTTT.

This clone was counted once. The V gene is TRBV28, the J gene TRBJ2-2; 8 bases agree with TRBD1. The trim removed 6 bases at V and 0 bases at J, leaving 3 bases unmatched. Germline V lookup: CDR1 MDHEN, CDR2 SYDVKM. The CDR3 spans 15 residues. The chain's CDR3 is CASRPTGANTGELFF. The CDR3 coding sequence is TGTGCCAGCAGACCGACAGGGGCGAACACCGGGGAGCTGTTTTTT.

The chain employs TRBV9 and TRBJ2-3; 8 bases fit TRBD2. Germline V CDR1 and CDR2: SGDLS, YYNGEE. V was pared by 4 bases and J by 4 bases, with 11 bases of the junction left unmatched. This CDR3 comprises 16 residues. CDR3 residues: CASSILSGSGADTQYF. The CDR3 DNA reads TGTGCCAGCAGCATTTTGAGCGGGAGTGGGGCAGATACGCAGTATTTT.

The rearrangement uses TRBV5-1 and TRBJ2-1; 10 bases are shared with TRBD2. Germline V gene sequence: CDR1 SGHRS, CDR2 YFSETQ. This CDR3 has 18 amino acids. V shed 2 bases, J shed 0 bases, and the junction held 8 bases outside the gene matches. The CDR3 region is CASSFSSGSLFSYNEQFF. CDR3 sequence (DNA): TGCGCCAGCAGCTTTTCTAGCGGGAGTCTCTTCTCCTACAATGAGCAGTTCTTC.

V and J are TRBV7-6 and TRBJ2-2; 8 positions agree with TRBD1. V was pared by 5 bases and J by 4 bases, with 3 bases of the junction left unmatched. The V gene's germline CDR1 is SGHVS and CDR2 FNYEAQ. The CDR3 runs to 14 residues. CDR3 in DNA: TGTGCCAGCAGCCCGGGACAGGCCACCGGGGAGCTGTTTTTT. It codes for CASSPGQATGELFF.

CDR3 region: CASSLYRVGTEAFF. The CDR3 DNA is TGTGCCAGCAGTTTATACAGGGTAGGGACTGAAGCTTTCTTT. J is TRBJ1-1 and V is TRBV28; tentative D call: TRBD1 (6 bases). The germline V gene encodes CDR1 MDHEN and CDR2 SYDVKM. The CDR3 sequence is 14 residues long. V lost 1 base and J lost 5, with 11 bases in between.

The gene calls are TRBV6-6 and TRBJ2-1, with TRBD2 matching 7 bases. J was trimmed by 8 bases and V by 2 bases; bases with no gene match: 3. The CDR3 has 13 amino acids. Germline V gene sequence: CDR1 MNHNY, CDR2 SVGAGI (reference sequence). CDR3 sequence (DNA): TGTGCCAGCAGTTACACGGGGGGAGATGAGCAGTTCTTC. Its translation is CASSYTGGDEQFF.

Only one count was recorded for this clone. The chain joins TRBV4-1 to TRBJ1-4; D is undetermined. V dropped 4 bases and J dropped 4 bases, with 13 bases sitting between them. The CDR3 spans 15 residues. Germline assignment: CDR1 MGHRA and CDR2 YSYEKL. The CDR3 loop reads CASSLTRSSNEKLFF. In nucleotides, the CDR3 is TGCGCCAGCAGCCTAACCCGGTCGAGTAATGAAAAACTGTTTTTT.

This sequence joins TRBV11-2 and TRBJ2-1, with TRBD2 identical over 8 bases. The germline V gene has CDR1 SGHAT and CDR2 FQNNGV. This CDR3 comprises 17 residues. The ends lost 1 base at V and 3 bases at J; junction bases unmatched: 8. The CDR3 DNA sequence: TGTGCCAGCAGCTTAGGGGTAGCTAGCGGGCGCTACAATGAGCAGTTCTTC. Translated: CASSLGVASGRYNEQFF.

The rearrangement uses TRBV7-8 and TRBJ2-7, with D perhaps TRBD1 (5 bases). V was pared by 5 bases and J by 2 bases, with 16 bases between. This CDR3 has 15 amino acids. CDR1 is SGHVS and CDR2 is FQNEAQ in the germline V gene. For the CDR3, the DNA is TGTGCCAGCAGCCTTGGACACGGACAAACCTACGAGCAGTACTTC. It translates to CASSLGHGQTYEQYF.

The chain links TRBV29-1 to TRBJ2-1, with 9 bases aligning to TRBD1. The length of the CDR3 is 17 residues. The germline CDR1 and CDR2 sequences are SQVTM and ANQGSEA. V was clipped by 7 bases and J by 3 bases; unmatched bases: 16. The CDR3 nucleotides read TGCAGCGCCCCGGGACAGGGAGGCGGGAGCGACTACAATGAGCAGTTCTTC. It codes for CSAPGQGGGSDYNEQFF.

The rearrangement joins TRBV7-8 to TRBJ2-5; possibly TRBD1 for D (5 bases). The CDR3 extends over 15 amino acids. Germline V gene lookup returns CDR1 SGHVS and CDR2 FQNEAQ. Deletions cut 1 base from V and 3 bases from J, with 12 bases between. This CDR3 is CASSLDRGPKETQYF. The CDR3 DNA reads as TGTGCCAGCAGCTTAGATAGGGGCCCCAAAGAGACCCAGTACTTC. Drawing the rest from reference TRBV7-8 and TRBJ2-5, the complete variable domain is GAGVSQSPRYKVAKRGQDVALRCDPISGHVSLFWYQQALGQGPEFLTYFQNEAQLDKSGLPSDRFFAERPEGSVSTLKIQRTQQEDSAVYLCASSLDRGPKETQYFGPGTRLLVL.

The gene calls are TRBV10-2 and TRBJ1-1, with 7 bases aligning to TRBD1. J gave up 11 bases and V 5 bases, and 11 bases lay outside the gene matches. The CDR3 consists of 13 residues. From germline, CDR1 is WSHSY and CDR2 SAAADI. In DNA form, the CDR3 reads TGCGCCAGCAGTTTAGACAGGGCCTTACCGGCTTTCTTT. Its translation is CASSLDRALPAFF.

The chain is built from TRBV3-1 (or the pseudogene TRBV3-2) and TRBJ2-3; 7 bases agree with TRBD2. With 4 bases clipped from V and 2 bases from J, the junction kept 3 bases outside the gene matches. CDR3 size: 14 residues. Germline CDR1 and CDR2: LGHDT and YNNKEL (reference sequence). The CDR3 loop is CASSLGLVTDTQYF. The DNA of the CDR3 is TGTGCCAGCAGCCTCGGACTAGTCACAGATACGCAGTATTTT.

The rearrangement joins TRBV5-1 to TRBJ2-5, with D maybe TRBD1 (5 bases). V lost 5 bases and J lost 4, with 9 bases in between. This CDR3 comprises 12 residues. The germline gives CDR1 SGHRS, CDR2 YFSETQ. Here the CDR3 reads CASRVQGETQYF. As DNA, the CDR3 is TGCGCCAGCAGGGTGCAGGGAGAGACCCAGTACTTC. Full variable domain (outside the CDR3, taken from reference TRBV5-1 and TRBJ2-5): KAGVTQTPRYLIKTRGQQVTLSCSPISGHRSVSWYQQTPGQGLQFLFEYFSETQRNKGNFPGRFSGRQFSNSRSEMNVSTLELGDSALYLCASRVQGETQYFGPGTRLLVL.

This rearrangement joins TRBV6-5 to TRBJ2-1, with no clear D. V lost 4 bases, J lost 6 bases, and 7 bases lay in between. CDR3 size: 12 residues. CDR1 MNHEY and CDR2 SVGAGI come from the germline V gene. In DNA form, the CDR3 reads TGTGCCAGCAGTTCCCCTTTCAATGAGCAGTTCTTC. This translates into CASSSPFNEQFF.

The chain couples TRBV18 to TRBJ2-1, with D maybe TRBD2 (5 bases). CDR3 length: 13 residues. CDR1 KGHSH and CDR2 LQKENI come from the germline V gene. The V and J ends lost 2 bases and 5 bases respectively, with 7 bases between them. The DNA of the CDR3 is TGTGCCAGCTCACCAGGGAGCAACAATGAGCAGTTCTTC. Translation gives CASSPGSNNEQFF. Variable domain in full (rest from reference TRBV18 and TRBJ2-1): NAGVMQNPRHLVRRRGQEARLRCSPMKGHSHVYWYRQLPEEGLKFMVYLQKENIIDESGMPKERFSAEFPKEGPSILRIQQVVRGDSAAYFCASSPGSNNEQFFGPGTRLTVL.

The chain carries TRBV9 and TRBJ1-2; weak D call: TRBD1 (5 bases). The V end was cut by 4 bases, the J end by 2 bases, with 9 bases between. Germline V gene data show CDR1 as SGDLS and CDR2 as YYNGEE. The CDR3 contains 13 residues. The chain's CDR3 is CASSSHRNYGYTF. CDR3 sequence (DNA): TGTGCCAGCAGCTCGCACAGGAACTATGGCTACACCTTC. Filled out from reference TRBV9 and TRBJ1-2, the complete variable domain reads DSGVTQTPKHLITATGQRVTLRCSPRSGDLSVYWYQQSLDQGLQFLIQYYNGEERAKGNILERFSAQQFPDLHSELNLSSLELGDSALYFCASSSHRNYGYTFGSGTRLTVV.